The 21 T cell receptor beta chains presented below share a single source sample, sequenced in a study of blood T cells in healthy people across ages. Combining a sample-barcoded 5' primer with a J-beta primer mix, a second PCR ran for roughly 7 to 12 cycles. TCRdb re-derived calls from the 5' RACE reads in MiXCR, one entry per CDR3 protein. The table includes hundreds of thousands of distinct CDR3 sequences, 55% to 65% detected once. Sequencing was carried out using blood. These receptors were collected from a man aged 25-40 years in good health.

Written as DNA, the CDR3 is TGTGCCAGCGCAAAGCGGAGGACAGGGAATTCACCCCTCCACTTT. Amino acids: CASAKRRTGNSPLHF. The rearrangement uses TRBV7-3 and TRBJ1-6, with TRBD1 matching over 8 bases. V shed 8 bases and J 7 bases; nucleotides not matched to a gene: 10. This CDR3 contains 15 residues. The germline V gene encodes CDR1 SGHTA and CDR2 FQGTGA.

This clonotype was detected only a few times. CDR3 in amino acids: CAIKPGLAGDEQYF. The CDR3 bases are TGTGCCATCAAGCCGGGACTAGCGGGGGACGAGCAGTACTTC. The V call is TRBV10-3, the J call TRBJ2-7; 14 bases are shared with TRBD2. CDR3 size: 14 residues. The V segment lost 7 bases and the J segment 5 bases; nucleotides outside the gene matches: 4. The germline V gene has CDR1 ENHRY and CDR2 SYGVKD.

This clonotype has a handful of counts. The chain is built from TRBV9 and TRBJ2-3, with 8 positions matching TRBD2. The CDR3 has 14 residues. Germline loops: CDR1 SGDLS, CDR2 YYNGEE. V lost 2 bases, J lost 2 bases, and 1 base stayed unmatched. CDR3: CASSVSGITDTQYF. CDR3 sequence (DNA): TGTGCCAGCAGCGTTAGCGGGATCACAGATACGCAGTATTTT.

V gene TRBV7-2 combines with J gene TRBJ2-3; 7 nucleotides align to TRBD2. This CDR3 is 17 amino acids long. V shed 4 bases and J 6 bases; nucleotides not matched to a gene: 16. Germline values: CDR1 SGHTA, CDR2 FQGNSA. CDR3 loop: CASSSPNPASGPDTQYF. As DNA, the CDR3 is TGTGCCAGCAGCTCACCCAACCCGGCTAGCGGACCGGATACGCAGTATTTT.

V gene TRBV14 combines with J gene TRBJ1-6, with D possibly being TRBD1 (5 bases). Germline V gene data show CDR1 as SGHDN and CDR2 as FVKESK. The CDR3 has 15 residues. Trimming took 1 base from V and 1 from J, leaving 5 bases between them. The CDR3 nucleotides are TGTGCCAGCAGCCAAGGGACATCCTATAATTCACCCCTCCACTTT. It specifies CASSQGTSYNSPLHF. Full variable domain (missing parts from reference TRBV14 and TRBJ1-6): EAGVTQFPSHSVIEKGQTVTLRCDPISGHDNLYWYRRVMGKEIKFLLHFVKESKQDESGMPNNRFLAERTGGTYSTLKVQPAELEDSGVYFCASSQGTSYNSPLHFGNGTRLTVT.

This chain links TRBV4-3 with TRBJ2-1; D gene ambiguous. The ends were cut back, 0 bases at V and 13 bases at J, with 16 bases in the middle. The CDR3 contains 14 residues. The germline gives CDR1 LGHNA, CDR2 YSLEER. The CDR3 bases are TGCGCCAGCAGCCAAGATGGGTTAGTAGAGACCCAGTTCTTC. It translates to CASSQDGLVETQFF.

The chain couples TRBV7-2 to TRBJ2-1; D call uncertain. CDR1 SGHTA and CDR2 FQGNSA come from the germline V gene. This CDR3 region has 14 residues. The V and J ends lost 2 bases and 5 bases respectively, with 10 bases between them. CDR3 region: CASSLLQLNNEQFF. The CDR3, as DNA: TGTGCCAGCAGCTTACTACAGCTGAACAATGAGCAGTTCTTC.

This chain links TRBV29-1 with TRBJ1-1; D may be TRBD1 (5 bases). Germline V lookup: CDR1 SQVTM, CDR2 ANQGSEA. The CDR3 contains 10 residues. V dropped 6 bases and J dropped 7 bases, with 9 bases sitting between them. The CDR3 coding sequence is TGCAGCGTGGGACCAGGTGAAGCTTTCTTT. Translated: CSVGPGEAFF.

The chain recombines TRBV10-3 with TRBJ1-1, with D unresolved. Between the trimmed V and J ends, which lost 2 bases and 12 bases, there was a span of 16 bases. Germline-derived CDR1 and CDR2 are ENHRY and SYGVKD. CDR3 length: 13 amino acids. Here the CDR3 DNA reads TGTGCCATCAGTGAGGAAGAGGACTTACCACCTTTCTTT. Translation gives CAISEEEDLPPFF.

This chain joins TRBV6-1 and TRBJ2-1, with D possibly being TRBD2 (5 bases). In germline, CDR1 is MNHNS, CDR2 SASEGT. This CDR3 is built from 14 residues. The V end lost 7 bases, the J end lost 2 bases, and 12 bases lay between the germline ends. CDR3 bases: TGTGCCAGCAAGGCTAGCCAGGCCTACAATGAGCAGTTCTTC. It is translated as CASKASQAYNEQFF.

CDR3 sequence reads: CASSRSTSSVGEQYF. CDR3 bases: TGTGCCAGCAGCCGGTCAACTAGCTCCGTAGGGGAGCAGTACTTC. The V call is TRBV13, the J call TRBJ2-7, with D perhaps matching TRBD2 (6 bases). There are 15 residues in the CDR3. The V end lost 5 bases, the J end lost 7 bases, and 21 bases lay between the germline ends. The germline V gene has CDR1 PRHDT and CDR2 FYEKMQ (reference sequence).

The V gene is TRBV7-9, the J gene TRBJ2-1, with a possible D match to TRBD1 (5 bases). This CDR3 region has 12 residues. Germline assignment: CDR1 SEHNR and CDR2 FQNEAQ (reference sequence). V was pared by 5 bases and J by 10 bases, with 12 bases between. Written as DNA, the CDR3 is TGTGCCAGCAGCAGGGGTGACGGGGAGCAGTTCTTC. Translated, it gives CASSRGDGEQFF. Full variable domain (outside the CDR3, taken from reference TRBV7-9 and TRBJ2-1): DTGVSQNPRHKITKRGQNVTFRCDPISEHNRLYWYRQTLGQGPEFLTYFQNEAQLEKSRLLSDRFSAERPKGSFSTLEIQRTEQGDSAMYLCASSRGDGEQFFGPGTRLTVL.

A single count supports this clonotype. The CDR3 sequence is CASHGEDYEQYF. The CDR3 DNA is TGTGCCAGCCATGGCGAGGATTACGAGCAGTACTTC. The V and J genes are TRBV6-2 or TRBV6-3 and TRBJ2-7, with no clear D. Per germline, CDR1 MNHEY and CDR2 SVGEGT. The CDR3 is 12 residues long. The V gene lost 8 bases and the J gene lost 4 bases, with 12 bases spanning the gap.

This clonotype was seen more than once but under ten times. V gene TRBV15 combines with J gene TRBJ2-1; D perhaps matches TRBD2 (7 bases). The V gene lost 8 bases and the J gene lost 8 bases, with 19 bases spanning the gap. The CDR3 spans 14 residues. Germline V gives CDR1 LNHNV, CDR2 YYDKDF (reference sequence). The CDR3 nucleotides are TGTGCCACCGACGGACGCGCGGGGGCCTATGAGCAGTTCTTC. Translation: CATDGRAGAYEQFF.

The chain carries TRBV20-1 and TRBJ1-6, with D possibly TRBD1 on 5 matching bases. The germline V gene encodes CDR1 DFQATT and CDR2 SNEGSKA (reference sequence). V lost 0 bases and J lost 0, with 9 bases in between. This CDR3 spans 16 amino acids. DNA for the CDR3: TGCAGTGCTAGAGATCCAGGGAGCTCCTATAATTCACCCCTCCACTTT. This translates into CSARDPGSSYNSPLHF.

The V and J genes are TRBV7-2 and TRBJ2-5; no firm D call. V shed 2 bases and J shed 5 bases, with 15 bases lying between them. Looked up from germline, CDR1 is SGHTA and CDR2 is FQGNSA. This CDR3 region has 15 residues. As DNA, the CDR3 is TGTGCCAGCAGCTTACAGACACGTCCCAGGGAGACCCAGTACTTC. Its translation is CASSLQTRPRETQYF.

The chain is built from TRBV10-3 and TRBJ2-3; no clear D gene. This CDR3 is 13 amino acids long. Trimming left V 6 bases short and J 0 bases short, with 7 bases between. Per germline, CDR1 ENHRY and CDR2 SYGVKD. In nucleotides, the CDR3 is TGTGCCATCAGCTGGACCAGCACAGATACGCAGTATTTT. Its translation: CAISWTSTDTQYF.

V and J are TRBV20-1 and TRBJ2-7, with no clear D. The CDR3 has 11 residues. Trimming stripped 5 bases from V and 6 bases from J, with 11 bases between. Germline V CDR1 and CDR2: DFQATT, SNEGSKA (reference sequence). The CDR3 DNA follows: TGCAGTGCTCGGGCTGGAGTCGAGCAGTACTTC. Translating gives CSARAGVEQYF.

This clonotype was detected only a few times. This chain connects TRBV6-6 to TRBJ2-7; either TRBD1 or TRBD2 may fit D (5 bases each). The V and J ends lost 6 bases and 4 bases respectively, with 13 bases between them. The CDR3 is 13 amino acids. Germline V gives CDR1 MNHNY, CDR2 SVGAGI (reference sequence). CDR3 DNA: TGTGCCAGCAGCCCCGGGACGCCTTACGAGCAGTACTTC. Translating it yields CASSPGTPYEQYF.

The sample holds one count of this clonotype. V is TRBV10-3 and J is TRBJ2-1; 7 bases align to TRBD2. CDR1 ENHRY and CDR2 SYGVKD come from the germline V gene. Germline trimming cut 4 bases from V and 7 bases from J; bases unmatched to any gene: 7. This CDR3 has 14 residues. DNA of the CDR3: TGTGCCATCAGTGCAGCGGGGCCTTTAAATGAGCAGTTCTTC. It is translated as CAISAAGPLNEQFF.

As concerns this clonotype: This clone may be a read error of a much larger clone one base away. The genes are TRBV6-4 and TRBJ2-3, with 8 bases that match TRBD1. CDR1 and CDR2 (germline): MRHNA, SNTAGT. CDR3 length: 16 residues. CDR3 bases: TGTGCCAGCATTGACTCAAGTCAGGGGGCCGCAGATACGCAGTATTTT. Amino acids: CASIDSSQGAADTQYF.